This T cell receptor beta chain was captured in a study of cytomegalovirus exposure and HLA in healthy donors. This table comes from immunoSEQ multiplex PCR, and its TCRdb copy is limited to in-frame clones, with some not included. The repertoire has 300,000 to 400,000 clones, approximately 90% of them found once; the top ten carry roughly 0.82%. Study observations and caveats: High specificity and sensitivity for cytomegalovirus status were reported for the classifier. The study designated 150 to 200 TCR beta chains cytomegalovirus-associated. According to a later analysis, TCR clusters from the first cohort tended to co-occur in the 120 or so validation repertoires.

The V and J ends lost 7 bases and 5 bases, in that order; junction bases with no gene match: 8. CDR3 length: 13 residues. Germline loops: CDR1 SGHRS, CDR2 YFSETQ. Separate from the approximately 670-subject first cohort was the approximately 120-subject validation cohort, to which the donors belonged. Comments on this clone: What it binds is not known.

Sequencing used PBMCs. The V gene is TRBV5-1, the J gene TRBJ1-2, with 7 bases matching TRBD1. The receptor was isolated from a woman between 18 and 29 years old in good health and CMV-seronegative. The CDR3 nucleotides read TGCGCCAGCGGGCAGGGGGAGTTTTATGGCTACACCTTC. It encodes CASGQGEFYGYTF. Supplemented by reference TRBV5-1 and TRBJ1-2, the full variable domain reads KAGVTQTPRYLIKTRGQQVTLSCSPISGHRSVSWYQQTPGQGLQFLFEYFSETQRNKGNFPGRFSGRQFSNSRSEMNVSTLELGDSALYLCASGQGEFYGYTFGSGTRLTVV.